Listed here are 8 T cell receptor beta chains from one sample, sequenced in a study of T-cell reconstitution after alpha-beta-depleted transplantation in children. Unique molecular identifiers tagged the TCRbeta library. Via MiXCR, TCRdb re-called the PCR reads, giving one row per CDR3 protein. The repertoire holds about 610,000 distinct CDR3 sequences, with about 11% as singletons. The sequencing used PBMCs from the stem cell graft donor, collected from the stem cell graft. The source of these receptors is a human donor who donated a stem cell graft to a child with acute myeloid leukemia.

The rearrangement uses TRBV27 and TRBJ1-1; 7 positions match TRBD1. Germline CDR1 MNHEY, CDR2 SMNVEV (reference sequence). The trim removed 8 bases at V and 1 base at J, leaving 7 bases unmatched. There are 14 residues in the CDR3. The DNA of the CDR3 is TGTGCCAGCCTGCCCTGGACAGGGAACACTGAAGCTTTCTTT. Translation: CASLPWTGNTEAFF.

This clonotype was observed a handful of times. The rearrangement links TRBV5-1 to TRBJ1-1; D is unresolved. V shed 1 base and J shed 3 bases, with 7 bases lying between them. The CDR3 contains 13 residues. Germline assignment: CDR1 SGHRS and CDR2 YFSETQ. CDR3 sequence reads: CASSLKTDTEAFF. For the CDR3, the DNA is TGCGCCAGCAGCTTGAAAACGGACACTGAAGCTTTCTTT.

This clonotype showed up many times. The chain is built from TRBV12-3 or TRBV12-4 and TRBJ1-1, with TRBD1 identical over 8 bases. This CDR3 is built from 16 residues. Trimming at V came to 5 bases and at J to 7 bases, leaving 15 bases not matched to a gene. The CDR3, as DNA: TGTGCCAGCAGTCCCCGGACAGGGCGAAGCTATGGTGAAGCTTTCTTT. Protein product: CASSPRTGRSYGEAFF.

The chain uses TRBV29-1 and TRBJ2-3; TRBD2 agrees at 8 bases. Trimming took 4 bases from V and 5 from J; bases not matched to a gene: 8. Germline assignment: CDR1 SQVTM and CDR2 ANQGSEA. The CDR3 runs 14 residues. CDR3 in amino acids: CSVAAGRAEDTQYF. The CDR3 bases are TGCAGCGTTGCGGCCGGGAGGGCCGAAGATACGCAGTATTTT.

This clonotype was picked up a small number of times. The J gene is TRBJ1-4, the V gene TRBV6-5, with D uncertain. CDR3 length equals 14 residues. Trimming removed 2 bases at V and 6 bases at J, with 10 bases between. Germline assignment: CDR1 MNHEY and CDR2 SVGAGI. The CDR3 is CASSYGSEDEKLFF. The CDR3 DNA sequence: TGTGCCAGCAGTTACGGGTCGGAAGATGAAAAACTGTTTTTT.

This clonotype has at least ten counts. The chain recombines TRBV27 with TRBJ2-7; D call uncertain. The CDR3 covers 12 residues. Germline CDR1 is MNHEY and CDR2 is SMNVEV (reference sequence). With 0 bases removed from V and 7 bases from J, the gap between germline ends came to 7 bases. The CDR3 bases are TGTGCCAGCAGTTTATCTGCCGGGGAGCAGTACTTC. Its protein product is CASSLSAGEQYF.

The J gene is TRBJ2-2, the V gene TRBV20-1; the match to TRBD2 covers 7 bases. CDR1 is DFQATT and CDR2 is SNEGSKA in the germline V gene (reference sequence). J gave up 5 bases and V 5 bases, and 11 bases lay outside the gene matches. The length of the CDR3 is 15 residues. This CDR3 reads CSALSGGRGTGELFF. The CDR3 DNA reads TGCAGTGCTCTTTCAGGCGGGAGAGGGACCGGGGAGCTGTTTTTT.

This clonotype was counted only a few times. This chain uses TRBV20-1 with TRBJ1-4; 9 bases are shared with TRBD1. CDR1 DFQATT and CDR2 SNEGSKA come from the germline V gene (reference sequence). The CDR3 sequence is 13 residues long. After removal of 6 bases from V and 8 bases from J, the junction contained 7 bases not matched to a gene. The CDR3 DNA reads TGCAGTGCAACAGGGGGCTGGAGGGAAAAACTGTTTTTT. It translates to CSATGGWREKLFF.